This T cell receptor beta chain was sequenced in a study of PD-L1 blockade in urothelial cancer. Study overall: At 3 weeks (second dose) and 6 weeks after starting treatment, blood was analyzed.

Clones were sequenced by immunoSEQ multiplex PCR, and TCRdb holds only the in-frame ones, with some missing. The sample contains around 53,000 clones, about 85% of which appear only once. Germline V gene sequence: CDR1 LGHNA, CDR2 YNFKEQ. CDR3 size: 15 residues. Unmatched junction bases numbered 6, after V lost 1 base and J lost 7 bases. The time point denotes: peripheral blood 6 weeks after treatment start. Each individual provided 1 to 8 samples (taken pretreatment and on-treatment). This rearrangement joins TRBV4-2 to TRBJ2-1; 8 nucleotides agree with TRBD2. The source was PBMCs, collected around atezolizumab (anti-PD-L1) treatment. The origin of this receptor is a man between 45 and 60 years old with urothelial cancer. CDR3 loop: CASSQGREGGNEQFF. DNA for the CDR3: TGTGCCAGCAGCCAAGGACGGGAGGGGGGGAATGAGCAGTTCTTC.